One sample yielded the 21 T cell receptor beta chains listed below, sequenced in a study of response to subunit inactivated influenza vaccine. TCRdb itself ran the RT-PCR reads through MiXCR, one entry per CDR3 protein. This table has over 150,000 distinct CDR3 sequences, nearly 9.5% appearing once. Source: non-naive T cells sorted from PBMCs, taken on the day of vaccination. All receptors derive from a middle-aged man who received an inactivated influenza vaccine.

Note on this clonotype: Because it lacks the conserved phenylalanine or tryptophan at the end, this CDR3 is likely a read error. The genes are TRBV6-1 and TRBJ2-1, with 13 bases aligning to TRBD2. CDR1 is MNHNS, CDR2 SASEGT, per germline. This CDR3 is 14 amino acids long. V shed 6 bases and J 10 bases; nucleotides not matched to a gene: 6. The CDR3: CASSPALAGGEQFL. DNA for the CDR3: TGTGCCAGCAGCCCCGCACTAGCGGGAGGGGAGCAGTTCCTC.

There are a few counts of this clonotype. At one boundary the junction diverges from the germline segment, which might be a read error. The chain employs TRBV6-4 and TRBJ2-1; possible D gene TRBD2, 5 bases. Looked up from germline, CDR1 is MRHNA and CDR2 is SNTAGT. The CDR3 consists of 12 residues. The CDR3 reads CASSDSPSSNDF. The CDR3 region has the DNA TGTGCCAGCAGTGACTCGCCTAGCTCTAACGACTTC.

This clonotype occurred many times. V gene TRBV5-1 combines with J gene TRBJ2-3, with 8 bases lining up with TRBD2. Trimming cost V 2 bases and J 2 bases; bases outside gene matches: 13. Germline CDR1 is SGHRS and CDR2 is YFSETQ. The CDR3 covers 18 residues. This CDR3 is CASSFGLAGLEATDTQYF. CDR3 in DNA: TGCGCCAGCAGCTTCGGTCTAGCGGGTCTGGAGGCCACAGATACGCAGTATTTT. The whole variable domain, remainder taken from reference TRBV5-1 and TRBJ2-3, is KAGVTQTPRYLIKTRGQQVTLSCSPISGHRSVSWYQQTPGQGLQFLFEYFSETQRNKGNFPGRFSGRQFSNSRSEMNVSTLELGDSALYLCASSFGLAGLEATDTQYFGPGTRLTVL.

As DNA, the CDR3 is TGCAGTGCTAGCAGCCTACTAGCGAGAGAGCCCTACGAGCAGTACTTC. Residues: CSASSLLAREPYEQYF. The V and J genes are TRBV20-1 and TRBJ2-7; 7 nucleotides line up with TRBD2. The V segment lost 3 bases and the J segment 2 bases; nucleotides outside the gene matches: 13. CDR1 and CDR2 from the germline V gene are DFQATT and SNEGSKA (reference sequence). This CDR3 comprises 16 residues.

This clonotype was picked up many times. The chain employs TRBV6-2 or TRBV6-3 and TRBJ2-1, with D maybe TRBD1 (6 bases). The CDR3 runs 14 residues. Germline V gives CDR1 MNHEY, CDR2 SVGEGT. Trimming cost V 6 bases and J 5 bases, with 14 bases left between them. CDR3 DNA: TGTGCCAGCAGCGACGCGGACAGAGACAATGAGCAGTTCTTC. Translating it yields CASSDADRDNEQFF.

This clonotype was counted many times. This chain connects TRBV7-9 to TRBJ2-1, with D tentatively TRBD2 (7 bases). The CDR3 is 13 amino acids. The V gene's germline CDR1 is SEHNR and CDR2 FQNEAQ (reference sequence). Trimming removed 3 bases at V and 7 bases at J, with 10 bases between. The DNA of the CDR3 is TGTGCCAGCAGCTTCCGGGGGGCAAATGAGCAGTTCTTC. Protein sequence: CASSFRGANEQFF.

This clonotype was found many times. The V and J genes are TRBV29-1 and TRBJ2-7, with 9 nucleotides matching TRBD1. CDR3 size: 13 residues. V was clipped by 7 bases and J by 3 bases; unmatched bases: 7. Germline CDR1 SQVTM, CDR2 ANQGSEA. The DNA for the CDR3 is TGCAGCGCAAAGGGACAGGGCGGCTACGAGCAGTACTTC. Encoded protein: CSAKGQGGYEQYF.

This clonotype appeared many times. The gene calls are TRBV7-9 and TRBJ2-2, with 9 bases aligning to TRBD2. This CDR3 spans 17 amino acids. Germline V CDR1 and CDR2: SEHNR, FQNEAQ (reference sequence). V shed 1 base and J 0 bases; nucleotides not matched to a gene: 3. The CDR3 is CASSLGGGAANTGELFF. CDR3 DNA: TGTGCCAGCAGCTTAGGCGGGGGGGCCGCGAACACCGGGGAGCTGTTTTTT.

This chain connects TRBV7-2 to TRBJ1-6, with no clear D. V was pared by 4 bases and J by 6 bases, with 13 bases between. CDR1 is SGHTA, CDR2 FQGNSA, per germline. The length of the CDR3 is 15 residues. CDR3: CASSSRDFSNSPLHF. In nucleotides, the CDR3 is TGTGCCAGCAGCTCTCGGGATTTTTCTAATTCACCCCTCCACTTT. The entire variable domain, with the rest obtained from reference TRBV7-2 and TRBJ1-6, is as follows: GAGVSQSPSNKVTEKGKDVELRCDPISGHTALYWYRQSLGQGLEFLIYFQGNSAPDKSGLPSDRFSAERTGGSVSTLTIQRTQQEDSAVYLCASSSRDFSNSPLHFGNGTRLTVT.

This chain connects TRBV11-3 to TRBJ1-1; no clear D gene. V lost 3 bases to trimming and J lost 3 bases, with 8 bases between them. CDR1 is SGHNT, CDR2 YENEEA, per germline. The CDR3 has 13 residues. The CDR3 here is CASSLSVDTEAFF. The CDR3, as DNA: TGTGCCAGCAGCTTGTCGGTGGACACTGAAGCTTTCTTT. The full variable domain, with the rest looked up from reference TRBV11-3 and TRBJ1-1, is EAGVVQSPRYKIIEKKQPVAFWCNPISGHNTLYWYLQNLGQGPELLIRYENEEAVDDSQLPKDRFSAERLKGVDSTLKIQPAELGDSAVYLCASSLSVDTEAFFGQGTRLTVV.

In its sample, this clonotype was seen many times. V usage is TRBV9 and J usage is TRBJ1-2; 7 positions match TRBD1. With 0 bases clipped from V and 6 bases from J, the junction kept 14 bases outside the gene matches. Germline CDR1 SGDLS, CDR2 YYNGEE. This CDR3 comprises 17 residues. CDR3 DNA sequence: TGTGCCAGCAGCGTAGGGACAGGAGGTCCCGGTACCAATGGCTACACCTTC. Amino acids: CASSVGTGGPGTNGYTF.

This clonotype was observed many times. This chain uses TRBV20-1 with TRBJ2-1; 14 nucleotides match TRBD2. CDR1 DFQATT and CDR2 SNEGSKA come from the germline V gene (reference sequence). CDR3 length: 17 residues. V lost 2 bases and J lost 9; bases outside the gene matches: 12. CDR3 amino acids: CSARKPWGTSGGLEQFF. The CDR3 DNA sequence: TGCAGTGCTAGAAAACCCTGGGGGACTAGCGGGGGACTTGAGCAGTTCTTC.

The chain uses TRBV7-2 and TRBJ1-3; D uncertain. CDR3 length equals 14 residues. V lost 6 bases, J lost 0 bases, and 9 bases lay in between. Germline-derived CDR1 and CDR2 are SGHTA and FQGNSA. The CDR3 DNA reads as TGTGCCAGCAGTCTTAGGCTCTCTGGAAACACCATATATTTT. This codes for CASSLRLSGNTIYF.

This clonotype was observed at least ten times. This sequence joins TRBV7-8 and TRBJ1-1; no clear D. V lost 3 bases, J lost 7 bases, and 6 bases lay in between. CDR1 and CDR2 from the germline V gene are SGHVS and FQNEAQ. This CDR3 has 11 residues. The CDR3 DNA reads TGTGCCAGCAGCTTCGTTGGTGAAGCTTTCTTT. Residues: CASSFVGEAFF.

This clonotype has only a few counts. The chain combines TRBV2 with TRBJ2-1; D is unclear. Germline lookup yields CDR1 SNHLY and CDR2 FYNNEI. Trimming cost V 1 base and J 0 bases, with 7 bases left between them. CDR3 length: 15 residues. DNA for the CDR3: TGTGCCAGCAGTGAAGAGAGTAGCTCCTACAATGAGCAGTTCTTC. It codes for CASSEESSSYNEQFF.

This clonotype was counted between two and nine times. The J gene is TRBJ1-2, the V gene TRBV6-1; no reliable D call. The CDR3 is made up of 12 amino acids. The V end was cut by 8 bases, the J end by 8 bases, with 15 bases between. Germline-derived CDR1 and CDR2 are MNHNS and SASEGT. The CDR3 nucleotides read TGTGCCAGCGAAGAGGACCACGGAGGCTACACCTTC. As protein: CASEEDHGGYTF.

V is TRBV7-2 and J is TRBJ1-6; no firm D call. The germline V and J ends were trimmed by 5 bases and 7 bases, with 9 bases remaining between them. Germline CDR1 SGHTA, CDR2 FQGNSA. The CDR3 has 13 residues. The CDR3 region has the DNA TGTGCCAGCAGCGGAACAGTAAATTCACCCCTCCACTTT. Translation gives CASSGTVNSPLHF.

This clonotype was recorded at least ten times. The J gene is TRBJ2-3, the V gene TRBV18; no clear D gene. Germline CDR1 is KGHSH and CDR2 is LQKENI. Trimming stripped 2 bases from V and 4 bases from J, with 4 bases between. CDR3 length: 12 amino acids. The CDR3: CASSPSPDTQYF. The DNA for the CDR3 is TGTGCCAGCTCACCAAGTCCAGATACGCAGTATTTT.

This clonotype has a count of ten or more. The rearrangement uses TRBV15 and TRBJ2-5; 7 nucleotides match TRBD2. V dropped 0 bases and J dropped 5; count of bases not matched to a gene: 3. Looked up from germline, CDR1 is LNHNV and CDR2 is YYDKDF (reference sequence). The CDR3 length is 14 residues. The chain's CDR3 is CATSRDRGGETQYF. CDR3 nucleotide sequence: TGTGCCACCAGCAGAGATCGGGGAGGGGAGACCCAGTACTTC.

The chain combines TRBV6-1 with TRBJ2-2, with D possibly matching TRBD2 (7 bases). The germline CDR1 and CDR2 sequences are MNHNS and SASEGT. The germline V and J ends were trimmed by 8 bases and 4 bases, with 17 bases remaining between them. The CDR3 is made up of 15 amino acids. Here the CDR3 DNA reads TGTGCCAGCGGGCTCCTGGCGGGGGCCACCGGGGAGCTGTTTTTT. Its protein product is CASGLLAGATGELFF.

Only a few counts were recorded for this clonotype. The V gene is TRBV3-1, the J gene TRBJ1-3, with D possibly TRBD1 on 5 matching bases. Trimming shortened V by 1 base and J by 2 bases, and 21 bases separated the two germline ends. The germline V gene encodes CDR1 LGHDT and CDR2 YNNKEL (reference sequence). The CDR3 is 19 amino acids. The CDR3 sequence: CASSQATGRLRTAGNTIYF. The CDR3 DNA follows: TGTGCCAGCAGCCAAGCTACGGGACGACTAAGGACGGCTGGAAACACCATATATTTT.